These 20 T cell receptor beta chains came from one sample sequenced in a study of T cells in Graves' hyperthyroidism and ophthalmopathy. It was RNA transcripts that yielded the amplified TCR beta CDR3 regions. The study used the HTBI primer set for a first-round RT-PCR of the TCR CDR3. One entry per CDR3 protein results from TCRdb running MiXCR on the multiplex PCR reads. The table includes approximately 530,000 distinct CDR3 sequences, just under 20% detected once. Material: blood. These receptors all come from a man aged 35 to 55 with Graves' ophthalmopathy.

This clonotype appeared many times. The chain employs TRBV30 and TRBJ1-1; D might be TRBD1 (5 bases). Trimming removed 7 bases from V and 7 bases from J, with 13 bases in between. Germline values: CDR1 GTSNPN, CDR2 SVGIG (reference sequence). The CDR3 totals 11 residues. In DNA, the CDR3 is TGTGCCTCCCACGCGGGGCGTGAAGCTTTCTTT. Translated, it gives CASHAGREAFF.

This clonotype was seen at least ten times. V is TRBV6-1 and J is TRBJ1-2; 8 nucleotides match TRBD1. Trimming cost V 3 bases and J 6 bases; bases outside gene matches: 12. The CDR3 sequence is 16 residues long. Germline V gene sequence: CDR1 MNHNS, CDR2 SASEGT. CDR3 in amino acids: CASSDPGTGLRDGYTF. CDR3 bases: TGTGCCAGCAGTGACCCCGGGACAGGACTGAGGGATGGCTACACCTTC.

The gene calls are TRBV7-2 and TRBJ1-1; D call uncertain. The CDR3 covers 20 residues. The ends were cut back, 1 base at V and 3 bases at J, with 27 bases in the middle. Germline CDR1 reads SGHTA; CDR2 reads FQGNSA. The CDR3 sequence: CASSLEIGGGILRSDTEAFF. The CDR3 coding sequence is TGTGCCAGCAGCTTAGAAATCGGAGGAGGGATTCTTCGTTCGGACACTGAAGCTTTCTTT. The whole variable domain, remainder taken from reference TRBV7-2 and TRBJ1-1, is GAGVSQSPSNKVTEKGKDVELRCDPISGHTALYWYRQSLGQGLEFLIYFQGNSAPDKSGLPSDRFSAERTGGSVSTLTIQRTQQEDSAVYLCASSLEIGGGILRSDTEAFFGQGTRLTVV.

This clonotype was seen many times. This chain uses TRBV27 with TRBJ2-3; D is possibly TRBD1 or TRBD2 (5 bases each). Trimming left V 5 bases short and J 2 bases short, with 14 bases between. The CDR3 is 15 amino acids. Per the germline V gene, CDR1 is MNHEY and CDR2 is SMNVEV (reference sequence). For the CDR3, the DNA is TGTGCCAGCAGTACCCGGGACGGACACACAGATACGCAGTATTTT. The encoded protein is CASSTRDGHTDTQYF.

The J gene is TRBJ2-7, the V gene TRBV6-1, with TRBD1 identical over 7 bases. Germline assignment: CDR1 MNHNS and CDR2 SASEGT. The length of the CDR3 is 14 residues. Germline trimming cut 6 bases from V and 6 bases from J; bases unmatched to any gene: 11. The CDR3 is CASSELQGSGEQYF. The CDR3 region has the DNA TGTGCCAGCAGCGAACTACAGGGGTCTGGCGAGCAGTACTTC.

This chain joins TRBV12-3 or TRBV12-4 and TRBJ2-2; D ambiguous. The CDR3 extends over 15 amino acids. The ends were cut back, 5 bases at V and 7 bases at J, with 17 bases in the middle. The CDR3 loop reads CASSLHSRNIGELFF. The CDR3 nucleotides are TGTGCCAGCAGTCTTCACAGCCGGAATATCGGGGAGCTGTTTTTT.

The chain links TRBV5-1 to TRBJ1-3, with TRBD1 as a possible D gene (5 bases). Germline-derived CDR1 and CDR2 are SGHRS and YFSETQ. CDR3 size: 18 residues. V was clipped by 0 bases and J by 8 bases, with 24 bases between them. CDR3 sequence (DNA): TGCGCCAGCAGCTTGGGACAGTCGTCGAGAATTCTGTCAGACACCATATATTTT. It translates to CASSLGQSSRILSDTIYF.

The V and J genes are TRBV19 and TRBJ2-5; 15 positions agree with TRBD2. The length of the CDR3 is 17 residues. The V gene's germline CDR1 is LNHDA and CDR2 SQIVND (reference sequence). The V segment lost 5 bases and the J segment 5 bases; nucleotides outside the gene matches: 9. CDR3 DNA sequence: TGTGCCAGTAGTGACGGACTAGCGGGAGGGTCGTGGGAGACCCAGTACTTC. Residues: CASSDGLAGGSWETQYF.

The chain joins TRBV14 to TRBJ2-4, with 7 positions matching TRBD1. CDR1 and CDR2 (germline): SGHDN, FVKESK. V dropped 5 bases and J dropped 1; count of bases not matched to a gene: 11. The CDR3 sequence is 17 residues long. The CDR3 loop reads CASSEVYRGRAKNIQYF. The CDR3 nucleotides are TGTGCCAGCAGCGAAGTATACAGGGGACGGGCCAAAAACATTCAGTACTTC.

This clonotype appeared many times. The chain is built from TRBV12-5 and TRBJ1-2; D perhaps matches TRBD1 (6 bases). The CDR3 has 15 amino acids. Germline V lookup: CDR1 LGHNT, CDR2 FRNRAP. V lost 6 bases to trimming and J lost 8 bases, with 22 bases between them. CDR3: CASGTPSTGRGGYTF. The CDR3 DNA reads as TGTGCTAGTGGCACGCCCTCCACAGGGAGGGGAGGCTACACCTTC. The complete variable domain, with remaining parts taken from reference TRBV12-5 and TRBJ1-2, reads DARVTQTPRHKVTEMGQEVTMRCQPILGHNTVFWYRQTMMQGLELLAYFRNRAPLDDSGMPKDRFSAEMPDATLATLKIQPSEPRDSAVYFCASGTPSTGRGGYTFGSGTRLTVV.

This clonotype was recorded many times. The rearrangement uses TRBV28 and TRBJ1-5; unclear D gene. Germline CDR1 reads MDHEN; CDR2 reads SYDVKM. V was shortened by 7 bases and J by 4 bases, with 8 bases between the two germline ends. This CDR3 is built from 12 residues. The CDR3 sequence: CASKVVNQPQHF. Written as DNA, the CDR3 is TGTGCCAGCAAAGTAGTAAATCAGCCCCAGCATTTT.

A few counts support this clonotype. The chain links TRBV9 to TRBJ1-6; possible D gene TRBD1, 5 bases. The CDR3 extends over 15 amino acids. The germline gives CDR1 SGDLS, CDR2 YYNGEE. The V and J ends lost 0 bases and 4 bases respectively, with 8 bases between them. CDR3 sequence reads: CASSVGGGYNSPLHF. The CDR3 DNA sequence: TGTGCCAGCAGCGTAGGGGGCGGATATAATTCACCCCTCCACTTT.

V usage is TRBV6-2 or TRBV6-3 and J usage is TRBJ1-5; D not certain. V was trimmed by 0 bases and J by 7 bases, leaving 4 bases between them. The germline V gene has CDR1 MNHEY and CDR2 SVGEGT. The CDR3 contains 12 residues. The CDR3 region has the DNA TGTGCCAGCAGTTACTCGGCCCAGCCCCAGCATTTT. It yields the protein CASSYSAQPQHF.

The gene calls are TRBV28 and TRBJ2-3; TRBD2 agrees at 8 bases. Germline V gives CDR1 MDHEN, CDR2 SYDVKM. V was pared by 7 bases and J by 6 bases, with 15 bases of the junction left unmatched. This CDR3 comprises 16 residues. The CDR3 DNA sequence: TGTGCCAGCACACCCGGGAGGGGGGATCGGGGGGATACGCAGTATTTT. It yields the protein CASTPGRGDRGDTQYF.

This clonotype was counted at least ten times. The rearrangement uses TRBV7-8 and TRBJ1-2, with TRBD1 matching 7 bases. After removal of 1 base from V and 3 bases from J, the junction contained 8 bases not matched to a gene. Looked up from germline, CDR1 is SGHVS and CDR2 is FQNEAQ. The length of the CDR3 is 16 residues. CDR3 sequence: CASSLDRGLGYYGYTF. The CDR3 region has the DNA TGTGCCAGCAGCTTAGACAGGGGATTGGGTTACTATGGCTACACCTTC.

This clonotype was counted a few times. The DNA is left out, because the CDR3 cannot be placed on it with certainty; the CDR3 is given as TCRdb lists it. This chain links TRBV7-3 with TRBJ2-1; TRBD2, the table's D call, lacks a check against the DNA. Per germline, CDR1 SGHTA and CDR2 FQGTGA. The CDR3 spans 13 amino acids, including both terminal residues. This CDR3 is CASSFGGGTSEFF.

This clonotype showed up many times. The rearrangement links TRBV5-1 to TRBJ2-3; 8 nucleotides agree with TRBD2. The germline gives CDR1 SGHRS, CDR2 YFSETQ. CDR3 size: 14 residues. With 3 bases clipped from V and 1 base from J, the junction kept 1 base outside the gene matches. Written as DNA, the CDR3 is TGCGCCAGCAGCTCGACTAGCGGCACAGATACGCAGTATTTT. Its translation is CASSSTSGTDTQYF. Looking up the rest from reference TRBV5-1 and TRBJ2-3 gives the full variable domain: KAGVTQTPRYLIKTRGQQVTLSCSPISGHRSVSWYQQTPGQGLQFLFEYFSETQRNKGNFPGRFSGRQFSNSRSEMNVSTLELGDSALYLCASSSTSGTDTQYFGPGTRLTVL.

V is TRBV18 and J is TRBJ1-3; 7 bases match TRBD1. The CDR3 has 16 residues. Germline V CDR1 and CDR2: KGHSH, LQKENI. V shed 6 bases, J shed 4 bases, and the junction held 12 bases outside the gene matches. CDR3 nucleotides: TGTGCCAGCTCTCTCAACGACAGGGCGCAAGGAAACACCATATATTTT. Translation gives CASSLNDRAQGNTIYF.

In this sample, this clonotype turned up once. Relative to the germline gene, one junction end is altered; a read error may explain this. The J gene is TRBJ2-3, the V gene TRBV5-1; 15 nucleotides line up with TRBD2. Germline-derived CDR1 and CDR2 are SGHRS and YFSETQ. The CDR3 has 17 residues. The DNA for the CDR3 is TGTGCCAGCAGCTGGGGGACTAGCGGGAGGCAGGCAGATACGCAGTATTTT. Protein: CASSWGTSGRQADTQYF.

CDR3 amino acids: CASKEAASEQFF. The CDR3 DNA is TGTGCCAGCAAGGAAGCAGCAAGTGAGCAGTTCTTC. V and J are TRBV6-2 or TRBV6-3 and TRBJ2-1; D is uncertain. The CDR3 extends over 12 amino acids. Germline CDR1 and CDR2: MNHEY and SVGEGT. Trimming removed 7 bases from V and 9 bases from J, with 13 bases in between.